This section outlines one T cell receptor (beta chain) sequence together with its context. What this receptor recognizes is not known. Nothing much larger sits one base from this clone, and base qualities are not available. CD8 naive samples consisted of CD45RO-negative cells that were positively selected for CCR7, yielding a CD45RA+CCR7+ population without TemRA cells. Healthy HIV-negative adults with no recently reported acute infections or vaccinations were included as donors. Every donor was a Caucasian adult living in Nashville, Tennessee, USA. After blood collection by leukapheresis, PBMCs were isolated using Ficoll-Histopaque density gradient centrifugation and then cryopreserved in the vapor phase of liquid nitrogen. Analytical flow cytometry was used to check the purity and quantity of every magnetically sorted T cell population. Genomic DNA was isolated from each sorted fraction and quantified by UV absorbance on a Nanodrop 2000c.

CDR1 LNHDA and CDR2 SQIVND were looked up in the germline V gene (reference sequence). V is clipped by 3 bases and J by 6 bases, and the sequence between their germline boundaries is 17 bases long. The CDR3 measures 15 amino acids from cysteine to phenylalanine. Only CDR3 DNA is held: 45 bases, read in frame from base 1. Using the deep immunoSEQ assay, multiplex PCR amplified TCR CDR3 regions from genomic DNA. Extracted genomic DNA from each cell subset was spread evenly across all wells of several immunoSEQ 96-well plates, with each plate serving as a replicate. Each replicate PCR for sorted subsets received roughly 200 ng genomic DNA, equal to tens of thousands of T cell genomes. Purified libraries were measured with a Qubit 3.0 fluorometer, size-checked on a Bioanalyzer 2100, and measured again with the KAPA Library Quantification kit. Every immunoSEQ 96-well plate was sequenced on a separate single-read 150-cycle Illumina NextSeq 550 flow cell. As for how the authors treated the data: The immunoSEQ output contained only junctional sequences without quality scores, so filtering could not match that applied to full-length reads. To assign V/J genes and CDR3, sequences were annotated using PyIR, a Python wrapper for IgBLAST v1.9, with IMGT germline references. Any read was removed if the V/J assignment was weak (E-value above 1e-6), the CDR3 was missing, or the read contained stop codons, out-of-frame junctions, or ambiguous translated residues. V3J clonotypes were defined as sequences sharing an identical inferred V gene, J gene, and CDR3 amino acid sequence. Percentage overlap between repertoires was calculated by dividing the number of shared unique clonotypes by the size of the smaller repertoire. Richness of each repertoire was evaluated using RTK rarefaction, the Chao1 estimator, and Recon v2.1 estimates of unobserved clonotypes. OLGA was used to compute generation probabilities for all TCRbeta clonotypes that the gDNA method yielded from a handful of donors. What TCRdb holds here is the immuneACCESS table cut down to in-frame rearrangements. Part of the clones is not present; checked against another copy, under half of the missing clones reflect an unresolved V gene, and the others are unexplained. The V and J calls and clone size are taken from that table; D and trimming were inferred from the DNA. Across this sample there are some 2.1 million clones, with 90% to 95% seen only once. The ten top clones hold more than 1.5% of the sample.

The data were taken from a study of shared clonotypes between healthy human individuals (dated by TCRdb to the early 2020s). A note on the overall study: A couple of women and a few men aged 18 to 49 years were included in the cohort. Between about 0.8 and 8.9 billion PBMCs per donor were obtained by leukapheresis. Different laboratories and diverse techniques were used to prepare libraries and sequence TCR repertoires, to increase sequencing depth and limit assay-specific biases. To estimate repertoire size and how much clonotypes are shared between individuals, the study performed deep sequencing of blood TCR repertoires from roughly five healthy adults. For each donor, CD4 naive and CD4 memory were each given three plates, CD8 naive was given two plates, and CD8 memory was given one plate.

Broad study findings and their caveats: Sampling was restricted to blood, and TCR repertoires in tissue are likely to differ from TCR repertoires in blood. Because the study included a small number of donors, the genetic and exposure-history diversity represented was limited. Pairwise subsampling indicated that sequencing depth was expected to affect the degree of clonotype sharing among donors. Larger estimated clonotype richness was generally found for naive subsets than for memory subsets. Compared with non-shared clonotypes, the clonotypes found in all four sorted-subset donors had higher generation probabilities. Incomplete sequencing was indicated by rarefaction of sorted-subset datasets, despite the large sequencing depth. Roughly 5% of naive CD4, around 4% of naive CD8, 2% to 2.5% of memory CD4, and roughly 0.4% of memory CD8 clonotypes were shared across several donors.

Material: naive CD8+ T cells from PBMCs. The sample's cell subset or site label, decoded: CD45RA+CCR7+. The sequence joins TRBV19 to TRBJ1-2; TRBD1 is a possible D gene, resting on 6 matching bases. This receptor was identified in a man aged 18 to 29 in good health. Some clones in this sample may be carry-over from other donors' samples. The CDR3 region has the sequence CASSMEQGGVDGYTF. The DNA sequence is as follows: TGTGCCAGTAGTATGGAACAGGGAGGGGTCGATGGCTACACCTTC.